This T cell receptor beta chain was identified during a study of T cell responses to AZD1222 COVID-19 vaccine. Whole-study findings and limits: No day 14 peak samples; only post-peak repertoires were characterized.

Sequencing used immunoSEQ multiplex PCR; TCRdb keeps in-frame clones, though not all of them. Among about 120,000 clones, about 90% were seen once, and the ten largest hold less than 4.5%. Germline V gene lookup returns CDR1 MDHEN and CDR2 SYDVKM. This CDR3 is 15 amino acids long. V was shortened by 2 bases and J by 0 bases, with 9 bases between the two germline ends. As to this clone: The antigen is unknown.

The receptor was derived from an adult in good health. V usage is TRBV28 and J usage is TRBJ2-3; D gene ambiguous. The sample was peripheral blood, taken on day 0 of MenACWY control vaccination. The CDR3 spells CASSLSRTSTDTQYF. The DNA of the CDR3 is TGTGCCAGCAGTTTAAGTCGAACTAGCACAGATACGCAGTATTTT.